These 17 T cell receptor beta chains were all obtained from the same sample, sequenced in a study of T cell repertoires in cytomegalovirus infection. MiXCR was run by TCRdb on the reads, yielding one entry per CDR3 protein. The data contain about 150,000 distinct CDR3 sequences, 17% of them singletons. Material for sequencing was CD8+ T cells from PBMCs. The source of these receptors is a human donor in good health (CMV status not recorded). Some clones in this sample may be carry-over from other donors' samples.

V usage is TRBV6-2 or TRBV6-3 and J usage is TRBJ2-7; D may be TRBD1 or TRBD2 (5 bases each). Trimming took off 7 bases at V and 0 bases at J, with 19 bases between the two ends. This CDR3 region has 16 residues. Per germline, CDR1 MNHEY and CDR2 SVGEGT. CDR3 residues: CASIGGKGASSYEQYF. CDR3 in DNA: TGTGCCAGCATAGGAGGAAAAGGGGCCAGCTCCTACGAGCAGTACTTC.

This clonotype was observed a handful of times. The CDR3 DNA sequence: TGTGCCAGCAGCTTAGGGTGGGGGAACCCCTACGAGCAGTACTTC. Its translation is CASSLGWGNPYEQYF. V usage is TRBV7-2 and J usage is TRBJ2-7; D possibly uses TRBD1 or TRBD2 (5 bases each). Trimming removed 1 base from V and 2 bases from J, with 12 bases in between. This CDR3 has 15 amino acids. Germline CDR1 is SGHTA and CDR2 is FQGNSA. The full variable domain, its missing parts supplied by reference TRBV7-2 and TRBJ2-7, is GAGVSQSPSNKVTEKGKDVELRCDPISGHTALYWYRQSLGQGLEFLIYFQGNSAPDKSGLPSDRFSAERTGGSVSTLTIQRTQQEDSAVYLCASSLGWGNPYEQYFGPGTRLTVT.

The gene calls are TRBV7-2 and TRBJ1-6; D remains ambiguous. The CDR3 covers 14 residues. From germline, CDR1 is SGHTA and CDR2 FQGNSA. V gave up 3 bases and J gave up 3 bases, with 6 bases separating them. This CDR3 is CASSFWDYNSPLHF. CDR3 in DNA: TGTGCCAGCAGCTTCTGGGACTATAATTCACCCCTCCACTTT.

This sequence joins TRBV7-8 and TRBJ2-7; D may correspond to TRBD1 or TRBD2 (8 bases each). V lost 5 bases to trimming and J lost 4 bases, with 18 bases between them. There are 15 residues in the CDR3. CDR1 is SGHVS and CDR2 is FQNEAQ in the germline V gene. The CDR3 spells CASSPGGGGTYEQYF. CDR3 DNA sequence: TGTGCCAGCAGCCCAGGGGGCGGGGGGACTTACGAGCAGTACTTC.

This rearrangement joins TRBV7-6 to TRBJ2-7, with D perhaps TRBD1 (6 bases). Germline V gene lookup returns CDR1 SGHVS and CDR2 FNYEAQ. CDR3 size: 14 residues. The ends were cut back, 9 bases at V and 2 bases at J, with 17 bases in the middle. In DNA form, the CDR3 reads TGTGCCAGAGATGGACTTAGGGACACCTACGAGCAGTACTTC. Its protein product is CARDGLRDTYEQYF.

A few counts support this clonotype. V gene TRBV2 combines with J gene TRBJ2-3; D tentatively fits TRBD1 or TRBD2 (8 bases each). The CDR3 has 16 residues. The germline V gene encodes CDR1 SNHLY and CDR2 FYNNEI. Between the trimmed V and J ends, which lost 6 bases and 5 bases, there was a span of 21 bases. The CDR3 nucleotides are TGTGCCAGCAGGCCCAGGGGGCGGGAGGAAGGAGATACGCAGTATTTT. Translated, it gives CASRPRGREEGDTQYF.

In its sample, this clonotype was seen a few times. V usage is TRBV20-1 and J usage is TRBJ2-3; TRBD2 matches at 10 bases. Germline assignment: CDR1 DFQATT and CDR2 SNEGSKA (reference sequence). This CDR3 is 15 amino acids long. CDR3 loop: CRARGGAGGPDTQYF. The CDR3 DNA reads TGCAGAGCCAGGGGCGGAGCGGGGGGGCCAGATACGCAGTATTTT.

This clonotype has a count of ten or more. The gene calls are TRBV6-2 or TRBV6-3 and TRBJ2-1; 8 bases match TRBD2. V lost 6 bases to trimming and J lost 0 bases; unmatched junction nucleotides: 4. The CDR3 extends over 15 amino acids. Germline V gene lookup returns CDR1 MNHEY and CDR2 SVGEGT. The CDR3 DNA follows: TGTGCCAGCAGCCAAAGCGGGAGCTCCTACAATGAGCAGTTCTTC. Translation gives CASSQSGSSYNEQFF.

This clonotype was seen more than once but under ten times. No conserved phenylalanine or tryptophan ends this CDR3, so it is likely a read error. V is TRBV7-2 and J is TRBJ2-1; 12 nucleotides line up with TRBD1. Germline trimming cut 3 bases from V and 7 bases from J; bases unmatched to any gene: 4. Germline-derived CDR1 and CDR2 are SGHTA and FQGNSA. The CDR3 contains 15 residues. CDR3 protein: CASSFRDRGLNEQFL. The CDR3 coding sequence is TGTGCCAGCAGCTTCCGGGACAGGGGGCTAAATGAGCAGTTCTTG.

This clonotype was counted only a few times. V usage is TRBV12-5 and J usage is TRBJ1-1; D is uncertain. Trimming removed 7 bases at V and 1 base at J, with 10 bases between. The CDR3 is 13 residues long. CDR1 LGHNT and CDR2 FRNRAP come from the germline V gene. The CDR3 loop is CASVLHPNTEAFF. The CDR3 bases are TGTGCTAGTGTTTTACACCCGAACACTGAAGCTTTCTTT.

The chain employs TRBV4-3 and TRBJ2-1, with 8 bases lining up with TRBD2. Germline V gene lookup returns CDR1 LGHNA and CDR2 YSLEER. The junction had 10 bases not matched to a gene; V was cut back by 3 bases and J by 6 bases. The CDR3 length is 16 residues. CDR3 nucleotide sequence: TGCGCCAGCAGCCACCTCCGGGGGGGAATTTCCAATGAGCAGTTCTTC. It is translated as CASSHLRGGISNEQFF.

This clonotype was seen a few times. In nucleotides, the CDR3 is TGCGCCAGCAGCCAAGGACGGTCTCGGGGGGGCCAGCCCCAGCATTTT. It translates to CASSQGRSRGGQPQHF. The chain has TRBV4-3 and TRBJ1-5, with D possibly TRBD1 on 6 matching bases. Germline assignment: CDR1 LGHNA and CDR2 YSLEER. CDR3 size: 16 residues. V gave up 1 base and J gave up 7 bases, with 17 bases separating them.

In its sample, this clonotype ranks as medium-sized. V is TRBV6-5 and J is TRBJ2-7; 9 positions match TRBD2. Germline CDR1 MNHEY, CDR2 SVGAGI. The CDR3 has 15 amino acids. Trimming at V came to 6 bases and at J to 5 bases, leaving 11 bases not matched to a gene. The CDR3 reads CASRPGLAGRHEQYF. The DNA for the CDR3 is TGTGCCAGCAGGCCGGGCCTAGCGGGGCGCCACGAGCAGTACTTC.

This clonotype was recorded at least ten times. The gene calls are TRBV6-2 or TRBV6-3 and TRBJ2-1; 7 bases fit TRBD1. V lost 5 bases, J lost 0 bases, and 7 bases stayed unmatched. Germline V CDR1 and CDR2: MNHEY, SVGEGT. This CDR3 is built from 16 residues. CDR3 in amino acids: CASSPRTGLSYNEQFF. The CDR3 nucleotides read TGTGCCAGCAGTCCACGGACAGGCCTCTCCTACAATGAGCAGTTCTTC.

The sample holds a few counts of this clonotype. The chain uses TRBV5-5 and TRBJ1-2, with D unclear. There are 16 residues in the CDR3. Germline-derived CDR1 and CDR2 are SGHKS and YYEKEE (reference sequence). V dropped 4 bases and J dropped 8 bases, with 24 bases sitting between them. The CDR3 region has the DNA TGTGCCAGCAGCGCCCGAACCGGGCCCCGTGCGGACGGCTACACCTTC. It translates to CASSARTGPRADGYTF.

This clonotype was counted only a few times. The rearrangement uses TRBV14 and TRBJ2-7; D is unclear. The CDR3 is 15 amino acids. V was pared by 0 bases and J by 0 bases, with 9 bases between. Germline CDR1 SGHDN, CDR2 FVKESK. The CDR3 sequence: CASSQESGDSYEQYF. In DNA form, the CDR3 reads TGTGCCAGCAGCCAAGAGTCAGGAGACTCCTACGAGCAGTACTTC.

The chain couples TRBV10-3 to TRBJ2-7; TRBD1 matches at 7 bases. J lost 5 bases, V lost 3 bases, and 10 bases had no gene match. The CDR3 sequence is 15 residues long. CDR1 is ENHRY, CDR2 SYGVKD, per germline. CDR3 sequence: CAISDSWDSLDEQYF. The CDR3 DNA sequence: TGTGCCATCAGTGACTCCTGGGACAGCTTGGACGAGCAGTACTTC.